Sequencing of this T cell receptor beta chain was carried out in a study of Ad26.COV2.S vaccination and SARS-CoV-2 variants. Study details: Sample donor was a member of the COV1001 Ad26.COV2.S trial arm. Study conclusions and caveats: Measurements of TCR breadth and depth may have given underestimates of the total T cell responses. Higher spike-specific TCR breadth was found in vaccine recipients than in placebo recipients.

Treatment meaning: roughly 19 received Ad26.COV2.S at low or high dose, single or two shots; a few received placebo; per-sample allocation not given. Sampling was done on day 63 after the first vaccine or placebo injection. Generated by immunoSEQ multiplex PCR, the TCRdb table keeps only in-frame clones and is missing some. This sample has around 450,000 clones, with about 90% found just once. Per the germline V gene, CDR1 is MDHEN and CDR2 is SYDVKM. The CDR3 is made up of 12 amino acids. J was trimmed by 7 bases and V by 10 bases; bases with no gene match: 10. A word on this clone: Its antigen is currently unknown.

The chain links TRBV28 to TRBJ2-7; 7 nucleotides match TRBD1. Material: peripheral blood, obtained in a trial of Ad26.COV2.S vaccine versus placebo. This TCR was sampled from a person between 18 and 60 years old who received the Ad26.COV2.S COVID-19 vaccine or a placebo. The CDR3 sequence is CATMRGLGEQYF. The CDR3, as DNA: TGTGCCACTATGAGGGGGCTAGGAGAGCAGTACTTC.